The sequence of this TCR beta chain was determined in a study of blood T cells in healthy people across ages. Whole-study findings and limits: Naive T cell percentage showed a strong correlation with the diversity of TCR beta. More naive CD4+ cells and higher diversity marked long-lived donors relative to aged donors.

Together with a sample-barcoded 5' primer, a J-beta primer mix was included in a second PCR lasting about 7 to 12 cycles. Unique molecular identifiers of 12 random nucleotides labeled each cDNA. TCRdb reprocessed the 5' RACE reads via MiXCR and lists one record per CDR3 protein. The sample yields around 2 million distinct CDR3 sequences, 30% to 40% seen once. This CDR3 has 16 residues. The V gene lost 4 bases and the J gene lost 0 bases, with 14 bases spanning the gap. Germline V gene lookup returns CDR1 SGHRS and CDR2 YFSETQ. Researchers collected 7.5 to 10 milliliters of peripheral blood from every single donor. This clonotype has only one observation. The antigen remains undetermined.

The chain combines TRBV5-1 with TRBJ1-3, with D possibly matching TRBD1 (5 bases). This TCR came from a human donor in good health. The sample comprised blood. This CDR3 is CASSEGLRDSGNTIYF. The CDR3 nucleotides read TGCGCCAGCAGCGAGGGACTCAGGGACTCTGGAAACACCATATATTTT.